The rows below give T cell receptor beta chains drawn from one sample of a study of Ad26.COV2.S vaccination and SARS-CoV-2 variants. Sequencing was performed with immunoSEQ multiplex PCR; in TCRdb, only in-frame clones are kept and a portion is missing. The data contain about 87,000 clones, more than 65% of them singletons. This sample comprised peripheral blood, obtained after recovery from COVID-19. The receptors were sampled from a human donor who had recovered from COVID-19. Both conserved end residues are part of each CDR3. Each record gives: J gene, D gene, V gene, CDR3 protein. A D gene is named only where the DNA matches it firmly.

J: TRBJ1-6
D: TRBD1
V: TRBV28
CDR3: CASSPLDRVESPLHF

J: TRBJ2-5
D: -
V: TRBV7-9
CDR3: CASSLFERPGETQYF

J: TRBJ2-1
D: -
V: TRBV11-3
CDR3: CASTSGAEQFF

J: TRBJ1-2
D: -
V: TRBV3-1/TRBV3-2
CDR3: CASSLYGQTPHGYTF

J: TRBJ1-2
D: -
V: TRBV2
CDR3: CASPGGDGYTF

J: TRBJ2-5
D: -
V: TRBV27
CDR3: CASSSWTGTGETQYF

J: TRBJ1-2
D: -
V: TRBV5-1
CDR3: CASSLGQSTYGYTF

J: TRBJ2-3
D: -
V: TRBV3-1/TRBV3-2
CDR3: CASSRRRGTQYF

J: TRBJ2-3
D: TRBD2
V: TRBV5-4
CDR3: CASSSRLAGVDTQYF

J: TRBJ2-3
D: -
V: TRBV10-1
CDR3: CASSDRMGTDTQYF

J: TRBJ1-5
D: TRBD1
V: TRBV5-6
CDR3: CASSLRGTGRDQPQHF

J: TRBJ2-2
D: -
V: TRBV4-2
CDR3: CASSQEDILSTGELFF

J: TRBJ2-2
D: -
V: TRBV25-1
CDR3: CASSEDRTGELFF

J: TRBJ2-1
D: TRBD2
V: TRBV7-9
CDR3: CASSPTGTRISYNEQFF

J: TRBJ2-7
D: -
V: TRBV5-6
CDR3: CASSAVGPHSYEQYF

J: TRBJ2-7
D: TRBD1
V: TRBV15
CDR3: CATSPKDREDEQYF

J: TRBJ2-5
D: TRBD2
V: TRBV7-9
CDR3: CASLEVAGPQETQYF

J: TRBJ2-1
D: -
V: TRBV10-1
CDR3: CASRSDEQFF

J: TRBJ1-5
D: TRBD1
V: TRBV28
CDR3: CASSLTGVGQPQHF

J: TRBJ2-7
D: -
V: TRBV7-2
CDR3: CASSHADSDYEQYF

J: TRBJ2-7
D: TRBD1
V: TRBV7-2
CDR3: CASSLAGTAYEQYF

J: TRBJ1-4
D: -
V: TRBV7-2
CDR3: CASSLQWQGGEKLFF

J: TRBJ1-1
D: -
V: TRBV7-3
CDR3: CASSLTSVGEAFF

J: TRBJ1-1
D: TRBD1
V: TRBV4-1
CDR3: CASSPDRGINTEAFF

J: TRBJ2-1
D: TRBD1
V: TRBV11-3
CDR3: CASSSTGSSYNEQFF

J: TRBJ2-7
D: TRBD2
V: TRBV11-2
CDR3: CASSSGLAGEQYF

J: TRBJ2-5
D: TRBD2
V: TRBV7-9
CDR3: CASSSKLAEETQYF

J: TRBJ1-2
D: -
V: TRBV28
CDR3: CASSFTLQEKPYGYTF

J: TRBJ1-2
D: -
V: TRBV27
CDR3: CASSPPGTRHGYTF